The T cell receptor beta chain under discussion was sequenced for a study of blood T cells in healthy people across ages. A J-beta primer mix and a sample-barcoded 5' primer were used in a second PCR of about 7 to 12 cycles. Per sample, CDR3-containing paired-end reads numbered at least 2.5 million. TCRdb reanalysed the 5' RACE reads using MiXCR and keeps one entry per CDR3 protein. Of around 780,000 distinct CDR3 sequences detected, more than 25% appear once; the ten largest clones hold over 2.5%. Looked up from germline, CDR1 is SNHLY and CDR2 is FYNNEI. The CDR3 totals 13 residues. This clonotype was counted between two and nine times. Another study also made use of these data, one on T cells of mothers and their children. As reported in that work: Reads recorded for TCR beta CDR3 numbered over 8 million per mother and several million per child.

This sequence was found in a boy between 10 and 17 years old in good health. Sequencing input: blood. The chain links TRBV2 to TRBJ2-5; 9 bases agree with TRBD2. The assigned J gene may be wrong: the sequence end matches TRBJ2-7 better. CDR3 in DNA: TGTGCCGGGATAGCGGGGGAGAGCTACGAGCAGTACTTC. Its protein product is CAGIAGESYEQYF.